This T cell receptor beta chain was observed in a study of identical twins. Findings of the study overall: The study based its conclusions on cross-sectional statistical analysis and did not follow the same donors. Twins shared out-of-frame alpha sequences with excess low generation probability.

Germline V gives CDR1 DFQATT, CDR2 SNEGSKA (reference sequence). The CDR3 extends over 15 amino acids. Trimming removed 2 bases from V and 2 bases from J, with 14 bases in between. Concerning this clonotype: Its antigen is not known.

Unique molecular identifiers were present on cDNA, and template switching added a universal primer site. TCRdb reanalysed the 5' RACE reads using MiXCR and keeps one entry per CDR3 protein. The table lists fewer than 550,000 distinct CDR3 sequences, around an eighth of them singletons. The same sample was also studied in work on yellow fever vaccine responses in identical twins.

The receptor comes from a woman between 18 and 30 years old in good health. The rearrangement links TRBV20-1 to TRBJ2-3; unclear D gene. Material for sequencing was CD4+ T cells sorted from blood. Written as DNA, the CDR3 is TGCAGTGCTAGAAGACCCGACACGATCACAGATACGCAGTATTTT. Residues: CSARRPDTITDTQYF.